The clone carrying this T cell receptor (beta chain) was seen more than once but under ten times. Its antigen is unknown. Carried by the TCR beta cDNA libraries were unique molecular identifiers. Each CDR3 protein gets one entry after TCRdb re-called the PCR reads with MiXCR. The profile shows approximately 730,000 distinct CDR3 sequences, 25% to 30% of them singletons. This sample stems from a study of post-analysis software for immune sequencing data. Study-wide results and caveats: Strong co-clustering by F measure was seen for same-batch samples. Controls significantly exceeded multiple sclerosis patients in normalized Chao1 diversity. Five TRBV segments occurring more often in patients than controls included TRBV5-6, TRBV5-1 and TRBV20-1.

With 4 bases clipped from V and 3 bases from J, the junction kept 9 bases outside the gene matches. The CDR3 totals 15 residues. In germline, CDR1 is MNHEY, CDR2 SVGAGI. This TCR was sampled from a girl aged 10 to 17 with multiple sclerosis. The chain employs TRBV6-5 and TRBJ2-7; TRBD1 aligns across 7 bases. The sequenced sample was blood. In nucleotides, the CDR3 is TGTGCCAGCAGTTCGCACTCGACAGGGAGCTACGAGCAGTACTTC. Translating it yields CASSSHSTGSYEQYF.